This T cell receptor beta chain emerged from a study of beta chain features in type 1 diabetes (dated by TCRdb to the late 2010s). Study-wide context: Mean age, gender distribution, total cell number and subset yield did not differ between patients and healthy donors. Across all samples, some 99 million sorted cells were examined, and cell number per subset correlated strongly with RNA yield. Naive and central memory subsets were obtained from all 28 donors, but regulatory and stem cell-like memory subsets were isolated from only 8 patients and roughly eight healthy donors. In the study, recently diagnosed type 1 diabetes patients and matched healthy donors were compared on the TCRB repertoires of their sorted circulating CD4+ T cell subsets.

Each donor gave one peripheral blood draw, averaging about 120 mL, which was collected into heparinised tubes. Using a panel that included CD45RO, CCR7, CD25, CD127, CD95 and CD27, naive, central memory, regulatory and stem cell-like memory CD4+ T cells were sorted on a BD FACSAria II. Every sorted population had a purity above 98%. PBMCs were isolated right away by Lymphoprep density gradient centrifugation and were stained directly, without culture. To minimize batch effects, samples were stained and sorted in pairs, one healthy donor with one patient per experiment. Here is what the overall study found, with its caveats: A moderate but significant shortening of TCRB CDR3 length was observed in type 1 diabetes patients in all four CD4+ subsets. Because the HLA sub-analyses included only small numbers of individuals, any influence of HLA type on TCRB rearrangement was left unresolved. Shorter templates might be favored by PCR, yet because patient and control samples were amplified and corrected together, any such skew would affect both groups equally. Naive, central memory and regulatory TCRB repertoires appeared more similar among patients than among healthy donors. Fewer insertions and more nucleotide deletions at VDJ recombination sites were observed in patients with type 1 diabetes, implying thymic rearrangement abnormalities. Sequencing cDNA rather than genomic DNA could over-represent highly expressing activated cells, although activation and CD3 levels did not differ between groups.

Looking up the germline V gene yields CDR1 KGHSH and CDR2 LQKENI. CDR3 length: 16 amino acids, cysteine to phenylalanine. The sequence is cut down to CDR3 DNA, 48 bases in frame from base 1. Trimming removed 5 bases from V and 2 bases from J; the gene matches leave 3 bases unexplained. Comment on this clone: Its antigen is not yet known. One base away there is no much larger clone; base qualities are not given.

The High Capacity cDNA Reverse Transcription Kit was used to reverse transcribe all of the isolated RNA, meaning that expressed TCRB transcripts were what got sequenced. Deep immunoSEQ sequencing was performed on naive, central memory and regulatory T cell samples, with an average of roughly 3.5 million total reads per sample. Sorted cells were lysed in RLT buffer, and RNA was extracted using DNase-treated RNeasy Micro or Mini kits according to cell number. To prevent cross-contamination, every cell subset was processed on its own, while patient and healthy donor samples were processed together. Using the immunoSEQ multiplex PCR, TCRB sequences were amplified from cDNA into 87-bp fragments spanning the CDR3 region. The amplicons were sequenced using the Illumina HiSeq platform. The paper's data handling went like this. PCR bias was computationally corrected using synthetic template baselines, reads within Hamming distance 2 were collapsed, and singletons that could not be merged were discarded. Reads were aligned against IMGT so that V, D and J genes, CDR3 length and insertions or deletions at six rearrangement sites could be assigned. Within each subset, clonotype counts were normalized to sorted cell number, after which true diversity and Gini coefficients were computed with the tcR R package. The overlap coefficient, calculated on TCRB nucleotide sequences, was used to measure repertoire sharing. Out-of-frame TCRB sequences from naive cells were analyzed to stand in for the pre-selection repertoire. In its TCRdb copy, this immuneACCESS table keeps in-frame sequences only and misses some clones. Where compared with another copy, unresolved V genes explain less than half of these, and the others have no known cause. V, J and clone size reflect that table, while D and trimming were determined from the DNA. The sample yields 400,000 to 600,000 clones; about 32% were counted once. Around 0.065% of the sample comes from the top ten.

In this chain, TRBV18 is recombined with TRBJ2-3, with 14 bases matching TRBD2. The clonotype comes from a man younger than 35 in good health. The sequenced material came from naive CD4+ T cells from blood. The sample's cell subset or site label is to be understood as: true naive CD4+ T cells. The CDR3 sequence is CASSATSGRATDTQYF. In nucleotide form, the sequence is TGTGCCAGCTCAGCGACTAGCGGGAGGGCCACAGATACGCAGTATTTT.